The clone carrying this TCR beta chain was counted between two and nine times. The antigen is undetermined. A single record per CDR3 protein comes from TCRdb applying MiXCR to the reads. This sample has around 260,000 distinct CDR3 sequences; about 25% occur once, and the top ten carry roughly 13%. These data come from a study of T cell repertoires in cytomegalovirus infection. Background on the study: Public TCR beta signature analysis indicated the presence of both CMV infection and matching HLA type.

The study's findings and limits: In two of eight donors, the top clonotype was HLA-C-restricted CMV-specific. Identification of carriers of CMV plus the relevant HLA was achieved through cumulative public TCR beta family frequency.

The sequence was obtained from a human donor in good health (CMV status not recorded). Some clones in this sample may be carry-over from other donors' samples. Specimen: PBMCs.

Written as DNA, the CDR3 is TGTGCCAGCAGTTCAGCCCCACAAGGAACCTACGAGCAGTACTTC. Translating it yields CASSSAPQGTYEQYF. This chain connects TRBV28 to TRBJ2-7, with D unclear. The CDR3 is made up of 15 amino acids. Germline CDR1 reads MDHEN; CDR2 reads SYDVKM. V was cut by 4 bases and J by 2 bases, with 15 bases left in between.